This T cell receptor (beta chain) was captured in a study of CD8+CD57+ T cells in acquired aplastic anemia. According to the study, genomic DNA was the template for TCR beta VDJ and CDR3 profiling. TCRdb analysed the reads with MiXCR anew, one entry per CDR3 protein. The table has fewer than 45,000 distinct CDR3 sequences, around 76% seen once. The CDR3 has 14 amino acids. Germline CDR1 SNHLY, CDR2 FYNNEI. Trimming pared 3 bases from V and 1 base from J, leaving 9 bases between. This chain uses TRBV2 with TRBJ1-1; D unresolved. The origin of this receptor is a human donor in good health, serving as a control. Material for sequencing was sorted CD4+, CD8+, or CD8+CD57+ T cells (not recorded which) from PBMCs. This CDR3 is CASSDVSRNTEAFF. The CDR3 DNA is TGTGCCAGCAGTGATGTGTCGCGGAACACTGAAGCTTTCTTT.